This T cell receptor beta chain was retrieved from a study of PD-L1 blockade in urothelial cancer. This CDR3 has 14 amino acids. V lost 6 bases to trimming and J lost 3 bases, with 11 bases between them. Germline values: CDR1 SGHAT, CDR2 FQNNGV. Stated time point: pretreatment peripheral blood. Libraries were prepared by immunoSEQ multiplex PCR; TCRdb keeps only in-frame clonotypes and omits some of them. This repertoire shows tens of thousands of clones, around 85% found once; its top ten account for around 15%. The clonotype comes from an elderly man with urothelial cancer. V is TRBV11-2 and J is TRBJ2-2; D is perhaps TRBD2 (6 bases). The sequenced sample was PBMCs, obtained around atezolizumab (anti-PD-L1) treatment. The CDR3 nucleotides read TGTGCCAGCAGACCCAGCGGGTACACCGGGGAGCTGTTTTTT. This sequence encodes CASRPSGYTGELFF.